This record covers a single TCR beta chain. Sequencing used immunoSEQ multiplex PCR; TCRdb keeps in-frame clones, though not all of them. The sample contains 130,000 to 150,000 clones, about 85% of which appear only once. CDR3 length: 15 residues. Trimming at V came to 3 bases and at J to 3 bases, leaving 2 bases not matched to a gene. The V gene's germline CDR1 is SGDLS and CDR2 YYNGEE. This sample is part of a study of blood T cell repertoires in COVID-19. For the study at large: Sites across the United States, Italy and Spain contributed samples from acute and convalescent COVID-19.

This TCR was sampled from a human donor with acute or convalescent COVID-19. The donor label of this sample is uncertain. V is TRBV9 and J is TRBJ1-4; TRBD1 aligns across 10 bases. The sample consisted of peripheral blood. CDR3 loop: CASSGDRGANEKLFF. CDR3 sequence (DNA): TGTGCCAGCAGCGGGGACAGGGGAGCTAATGAAAAACTGTTTTTT. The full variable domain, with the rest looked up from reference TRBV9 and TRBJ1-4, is DSGVTQTPKHLITATGQRVTLRCSPRSGDLSVYWYQQSLDQGLQFLIQYYNGEERAKGNILERFSAQQFPDLHSELNLSSLELGDSALYFCASSGDRGANEKLFFGSGTQLSVL.